This TCR beta chain was profiled in a study of PD-L1 blockade in urothelial cancer. Study at large: Treatment start was followed by blood analysis at 3 weeks (second dose) and again at 6 weeks. T cell content in blood samples showed a median of 141,255.

Locally advanced or metastatic urothelial carcinoma affected all patients. Spiked synthetic TCR analogs estimated absolute template abundance per PCR. Clones were sequenced by immunoSEQ multiplex PCR, and TCRdb holds only the in-frame ones, with some missing. There are about 70,000 clones in the sample; 80% to 90% occur only once, and 4.7% lies in the top ten. This CDR3 contains 19 residues. J was trimmed by 0 bases and V by 5 bases; bases with no gene match: 10. Germline loops: CDR1 MDHEN, CDR2 SYDVKM. This TCR was recovered from a man aged 70 or older with urothelial cancer. The input for sequencing was PBMCs, taken around atezolizumab (anti-PD-L1) treatment. The V and J genes are TRBV28 and TRBJ2-1; 13 bases match TRBD2. The CDR3 DNA sequence: TGTGCCAGCAGTCCCTGGACTAGCGGGAGATTAAGCTCCTACAATGAGCAGTTCTTC. Translated, it gives CASSPWTSGRLSSYNEQFF.